The 13 T cell receptor beta chains in this list originate from one sample, sequenced in a study of T cell repertoires in cytomegalovirus infection. TCRdb processed the reads anew with MiXCR; each CDR3 protein has one entry. The repertoire holds some 270,000 distinct CDR3 sequences, with about a sixth as singletons. Sequencing was performed on CD8+ T cells from PBMCs. The receptors derive from a human donor in good health (CMV status not recorded). Some clones in this sample may be carry-over from other donors' samples.

The chain couples TRBV6-2 or TRBV6-3 to TRBJ2-1, with TRBD1 identical over 7 bases. Losses at the gene ends were 5 bases for V and 4 bases for J; bases not matched to a gene: 8. In germline, CDR1 is MNHEY, CDR2 SVGEGT. This CDR3 has 15 residues. This chain's CDR3 is CASSPNRGQYNEQFF. In nucleotides, the CDR3 is TGTGCCAGCAGTCCCAACAGGGGACAATACAATGAGCAGTTCTTC.

The chain links TRBV6-6 to TRBJ1-3; 7 bases fit TRBD1. Per germline, CDR1 MNHNY and CDR2 SVGAGI (reference sequence). V lost 5 bases and J lost 3; bases outside the gene matches: 7. This CDR3 has 15 residues. CDR3 nucleotides: TGTGCCAGCAGTCCTGGACAGGCGGGTGGAAACACCATATATTTT. It translates to CASSPGQAGGNTIYF.

Many counts were recorded for this clonotype. This rearrangement joins TRBV7-2 to TRBJ2-7; 8 bases agree with TRBD1. Germline V lookup: CDR1 SGHTA, CDR2 FQGNSA. CDR3 size: 16 residues. V lost 0 bases and J lost 2; bases outside the gene matches: 6. The CDR3 DNA is TGTGCCAGCAGCTTAGCGCGGGGACAGGTGGCCTACGAGCAGTACTTC. Its translation is CASSLARGQVAYEQYF.

This clonotype appeared a few times. V usage is TRBV29-1 and J usage is TRBJ1-2, with 8 bases that match TRBD1. This CDR3 is built from 12 residues. V dropped 6 bases and J dropped 8; count of bases not matched to a gene: 8. Looked up from germline, CDR1 is SQVTM and CDR2 is ANQGSEA. The CDR3, as DNA: TGCAGCGTCGCAGGACAGGGCCTGGGCTACACCTTC. This sequence encodes CSVAGQGLGYTF.

This clonotype appeared many times. V and J are TRBV7-8 and TRBJ1-1, with 7 positions matching TRBD1. There are 15 residues in the CDR3. Germline lookup yields CDR1 SGHVS and CDR2 FQNEAQ. The trim removed 5 bases at V and 3 bases at J, leaving 9 bases unmatched. CDR3 coding DNA: TGTGCCAGCAGCCACGACAGGGCTGGGTACACTGAAGCTTTCTTT. Residues: CASSHDRAGYTEAFF.

The chain links TRBV6-4 to TRBJ1-6; D gene unclear. Germline V gene data show CDR1 as MRHNA and CDR2 as SNTAGT. The CDR3 has 13 residues. V was clipped by 0 bases and J by 8 bases, with 5 bases between them. The CDR3 nucleotides are TGTGCCAGCAGTGACTCGATATATTCACCCCTCCACTTT. This gives the protein CASSDSIYSPLHF.

The chain employs TRBV7-6 and TRBJ1-1, with D possibly matching TRBD1 (5 bases). The CDR3 consists of 16 residues. Trimming removed 5 bases from V and 0 bases from J, with 16 bases in between. Germline V gene lookup returns CDR1 SGHVS and CDR2 FNYEAQ. The CDR3 coding sequence is TGTGCCAGCAGCCTCCGGGACTTGAACCTGAACACTGAAGCTTTCTTT. Translated, it gives CASSLRDLNLNTEAFF.

The chain carries TRBV6-1 and TRBJ2-3, with D possibly TRBD2 on 6 matching bases. Between the trimmed V and J ends, which lost 8 bases and 4 bases, there was a span of 25 bases. The CDR3 consists of 17 residues. Germline-derived CDR1 and CDR2 are MNHNS and SASEGT. CDR3 amino acids: CASPRDFGTSGADTQYF. The CDR3 coding sequence is TGTGCCAGCCCCAGGGACTTCGGGACGAGTGGGGCAGATACGCAGTATTTT.

This clonotype appeared a few times. The V gene is TRBV5-4, the J gene TRBJ2-1, with TRBD1 matching over 11 bases. V gave up 4 bases and J gave up 3 bases; unmatched junction bases: 9. CDR1 SGHNT and CDR2 YYREEE come from the germline V gene (reference sequence). The CDR3 totals 17 residues. CDR3 residues: CASSRLGQGAFYNEQFF. The CDR3 nucleotides read TGTGCCAGCAGCCGACTTGGACAGGGGGCTTTCTACAATGAGCAGTTCTTC.

This clonotype appeared many times. The chain carries TRBV28 and TRBJ1-1; TRBD1 is a possible D gene (5 bases). The germline V and J ends were trimmed by 5 bases and 6 bases, with 16 bases remaining between them. CDR1 is MDHEN, CDR2 SYDVKM, per germline. The CDR3 is 14 amino acids. CDR3 DNA sequence: TGTGCCAGCAGTACCGACAGTTGGTTCGCTGAAGCTTTCTTT. It is translated as CASSTDSWFAEAFF.

This chain joins TRBV5-4 and TRBJ2-7, with no clear D. The V end lost 0 bases, the J end lost 3 bases, and 13 bases lay between the germline ends. The CDR3 has 15 residues. Germline values: CDR1 SGHNT, CDR2 YYREEE (reference sequence). Here the CDR3 DNA reads TGTGCCAGCAGCTTGGGAAAAGGGCTAATCTACGAGCAGTACTTC. This encodes CASSLGKGLIYEQYF.

This clonotype was picked up many times. CDR3 region: CASSLSNAGNTIYF. In DNA, the CDR3 is TGTGCCAGCAGCTTATCGAACGCCGGAAACACCATATATTTT. The chain is built from TRBV7-2 and TRBJ1-3, with no clear D. CDR3 length: 14 amino acids. The V end lost 2 bases, the J end lost 4 bases, and 9 bases lay between the germline ends. The V gene's germline CDR1 is SGHTA and CDR2 FQGNSA.

The table lists this clonotype with a count of one. The conserved final phenylalanine or tryptophan is absent from the CDR3, which likely points to a read error. This chain uses TRBV7-8 with TRBJ2-4; D possibly corresponds to TRBD1 (5 bases). The CDR3 totals 17 residues. Per the germline V gene, CDR1 is SGHVS and CDR2 is FQNEAQ. With 4 bases removed from V and 0 bases from J, the gap between germline ends came to 16 bases. CDR3 protein: CASSSTAIGVAKNIQYI. CDR3 nucleotide sequence: TGTGCCAGCAGCTCCACTGCGATAGGGGTAGCCAAAAACATTCAGTACATC.